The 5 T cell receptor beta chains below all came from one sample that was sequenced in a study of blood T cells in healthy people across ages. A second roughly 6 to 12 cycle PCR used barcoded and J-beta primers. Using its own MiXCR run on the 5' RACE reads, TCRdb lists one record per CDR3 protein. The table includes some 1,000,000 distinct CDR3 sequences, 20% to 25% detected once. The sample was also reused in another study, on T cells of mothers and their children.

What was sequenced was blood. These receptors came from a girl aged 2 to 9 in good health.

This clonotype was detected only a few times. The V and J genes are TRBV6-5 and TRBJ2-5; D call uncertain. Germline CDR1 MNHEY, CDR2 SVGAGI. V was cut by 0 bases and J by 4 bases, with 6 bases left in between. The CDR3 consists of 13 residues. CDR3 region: CASSYSVLETQYF. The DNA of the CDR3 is TGTGCCAGCAGTTACTCCGTTCTAGAGACCCAGTACTTC.

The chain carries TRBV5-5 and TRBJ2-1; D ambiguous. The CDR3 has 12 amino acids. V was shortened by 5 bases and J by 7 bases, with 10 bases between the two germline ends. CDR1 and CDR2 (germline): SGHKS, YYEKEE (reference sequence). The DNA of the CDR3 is TGTGCCAGCAGTACGATCCCGAATGAGCAGTTCTTC. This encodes CASSTIPNEQFF.

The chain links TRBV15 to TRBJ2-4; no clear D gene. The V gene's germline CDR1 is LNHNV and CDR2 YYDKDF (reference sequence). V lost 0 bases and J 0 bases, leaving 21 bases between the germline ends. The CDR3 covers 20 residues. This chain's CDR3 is CATSREIPRLTLIAKNIQYF. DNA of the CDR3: TGTGCCACCAGCAGAGAAATTCCCAGACTGACCCTAATAGCCAAAAACATTCAGTACTTC. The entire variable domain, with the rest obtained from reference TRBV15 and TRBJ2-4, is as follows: DAMVIQNPRYQVTQFGKPVTLSCSQTLNHNVMYWYQQKSSQAPKLLFHYYDKDFNNEADTPDNFQSRRPNTSFCFLDIRSPGLGDTAMYLCATSREIPRLTLIAKNIQYFGAGTRLSVL.

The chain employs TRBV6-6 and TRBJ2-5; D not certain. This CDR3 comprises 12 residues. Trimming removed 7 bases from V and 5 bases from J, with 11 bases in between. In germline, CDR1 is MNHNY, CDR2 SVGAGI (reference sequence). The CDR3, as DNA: TGTGCCAGCACCCTAGGTGCGGAGACCCAGTACTTC. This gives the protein CASTLGAETQYF.

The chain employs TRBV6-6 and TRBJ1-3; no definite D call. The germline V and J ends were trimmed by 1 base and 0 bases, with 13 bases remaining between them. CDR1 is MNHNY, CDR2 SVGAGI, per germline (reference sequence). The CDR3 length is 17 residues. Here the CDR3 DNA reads TGTGCCAGCAGTTACTTGACCGGGCTGGGCTCTGGAAACACCATATATTTT. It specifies CASSYLTGLGSGNTIYF.